The next 2 T cell receptor beta chains were all read from a single sample in a study of blood T cell repertoires in COVID-19. The repertoire was sequenced with immunoSEQ multiplex PCR; TCRdb's copy has only in-frame clones and lacks some. This sample has about 140,000 clones, with approximately 80% found just once. Sequencing input: peripheral blood. The receptors shown here come from a woman older than 75 in a cohort sampled during active or convalescent COVID-19.

The CDR3 reads CASSLRRDTGELFF. For the CDR3, the DNA is TGTGCCAGCAGCTTGAGACGGGACACCGGGGAGCTGTTTTTT. J is TRBJ2-2 and V is TRBV11-2; no firm D call. Per germline, CDR1 SGHAT and CDR2 FQNNGV. V was shortened by 3 bases and J by 3 bases, with 8 bases between the two germline ends. CDR3 size: 14 residues.

The chain combines TRBV2 with TRBJ1-5; 8 bases fit TRBD1. The junction had 6 bases not matched to a gene; V was cut back by 8 bases and J by 6 bases. Germline CDR1 is SNHLY and CDR2 is FYNNEI. The CDR3 totals 13 residues. The CDR3 spells CASDPTGGQPQHF. In nucleotides, the CDR3 is TGTGCCAGCGATCCCACAGGGGGTCAGCCCCAGCATTTT.